The 5 T cell receptor beta chains below come from one sample, sequenced in a study of cytotoxic CD8 clonotypes in ibrutinib-treated CLL. Clones were sequenced by immunoSEQ multiplex PCR, and TCRdb holds only the in-frame ones, with some missing. The table has more than 300,000 clones, around four fifths seen once. The source material was PBMCs, sampled before ibrutinib treatment. The source of these receptors is a human donor with chronic lymphocytic leukemia.

Details on this clone: One junction end does not reproduce the germline sequence, and a read error may be involved. In the same sample, other DNA sequences code for this CDR3. This chain joins TRBV2 and TRBJ1-1, with 8 bases matching TRBD1. Germline CDR1 is SNHLY and CDR2 is FYNNEI. This CDR3 is built from 11 residues. The CDR3 loop is CASPGGQEAFF. The CDR3 DNA is TGTGCCAGCCCCGGGGGACAGGAAGCCTTCTTT.

The chain employs TRBV6-5 and TRBJ2-1, with a possible D match to TRBD2 (5 bases). V gave up 7 bases and J gave up 2 bases, with 9 bases separating them. This CDR3 is built from 13 residues. Germline V lookup: CDR1 MNHEY, CDR2 SVGAGI. CDR3 in DNA: TGTGCCAGCAAGGCTAGCCCCTACAATGAGCAGTTCTTC. Amino acids: CASKASPYNEQFF.

The J gene is TRBJ2-7, the V gene TRBV28; 7 bases map to TRBD2. With 3 bases clipped from V and 0 bases from J, the junction kept 5 bases outside the gene matches. The CDR3 consists of 15 residues. The germline CDR1 and CDR2 sequences are MDHEN and SYDVKM. CDR3 in DNA: TGTGCCAGCAGTTTTGGGGGGGTCTACTCCTACGAGCAGTACTTC. Protein: CASSFGGVYSYEQYF.

The chain uses TRBV6-5 and TRBJ1-5; 9 positions agree with TRBD1. V dropped 4 bases and J dropped 6; count of bases not matched to a gene: 7. The CDR3 extends over 15 amino acids. Germline V gene lookup returns CDR1 MNHEY and CDR2 SVGAGI. In DNA, the CDR3 is TGTGCCAGCAGTTTTCAGGGACAGGGACGTCAGCCCCAGCATTTT. It specifies CASSFQGQGRQPQHF.

The rearrangement joins TRBV6-6 to TRBJ2-1; 8 bases align to TRBD2. CDR1 is MNHNY, CDR2 SVGAGI, per germline (reference sequence). The J segment lost 8 bases and the V segment lost 0 bases, leaving 9 bases of the junction unmatched. The CDR3 spans 16 residues. CDR3 protein: CASSYSVKAGVDEQFF. Here the CDR3 DNA reads TGTGCCAGCAGTTACTCAGTAAAAGCGGGAGTGGATGAGCAGTTCTTC.